These T cell receptor beta chains were read from a single sample in a study of CD8 T cells in ankylosing spondylitis. TCRdb re-called the 5' RACE reads through MiXCR, storing one row per CDR3 protein. The sample includes around 130,000 distinct CDR3 sequences, around 7% of them seen just once. The sequencing input was blood, either unsorted or a sorted T cell fraction (not recorded which). The receptor source for this set is a male donor with ankylosing spondylitis or in good health (not recorded which). CDR3s include the opening cysteine and the closing phenylalanine or tryptophan. Each record gives: J gene, V gene, CDR3 protein.

j_call: TRBJ1-1; v_call: TRBV10-3; cdr3_aa: CAISESSWDRHTEAFF
j_call: TRBJ2-1; v_call: TRBV27; cdr3_aa: CASSHTANNEQFF
j_call: TRBJ1-5; v_call: TRBV2; cdr3_aa: CASSDVTVGQPQHF
j_call: TRBJ2-2; v_call: TRBV7-9; cdr3_aa: CASRGGNKNTGELFF
j_call: TRBJ2-7; v_call: TRBV4-3; cdr3_aa: CASSQEYDRPYEQYF
j_call: TRBJ2-2; v_call: TRBV10-3; cdr3_aa: CAISGAGVSTGELFF
j_call: TRBJ2-5; v_call: TRBV7-3; cdr3_aa: CASSSSGRPQETQYF
j_call: TRBJ2-3; v_call: TRBV12-3/TRBV12-4; cdr3_aa: CASSFSGGATDTQYF
j_call: TRBJ2-3; v_call: TRBV10-3; cdr3_aa: CAISDDYGGFGDTQYF
j_call: TRBJ2-1; v_call: TRBV19; cdr3_aa: CASSRGGYSYNEQFF
j_call: TRBJ2-3; v_call: TRBV12-3/TRBV12-4; cdr3_aa: CASSISITQYF
j_call: TRBJ2-2; v_call: TRBV9; cdr3_aa: CASSQAGGSSEWKNTGELFF
j_call: TRBJ2-7; v_call: TRBV6-2/TRBV6-3; cdr3_aa: CASSGGYEQYF
j_call: TRBJ1-1; v_call: TRBV5-1; cdr3_aa: CASSTGDLPEAFF
j_call: TRBJ2-4; v_call: TRBV18; cdr3_aa: CASSDPLDIQYF
j_call: TRBJ1-4; v_call: TRBV12-3/TRBV12-4; cdr3_aa: CASSLTGGKANEKLFF
j_call: TRBJ2-1; v_call: TRBV7-9; cdr3_aa: CASSLYGLVGQFF
j_call: TRBJ1-1; v_call: TRBV7-9; cdr3_aa: CASSLASVSYTEAFF
j_call: TRBJ2-6; v_call: TRBV20-1; cdr3_aa: CSAGEDSRKTGANVLTF
j_call: TRBJ1-4; v_call: TRBV14; cdr3_aa: CASSPTYAGRKNEKLFF
j_call: TRBJ2-3; v_call: TRBV11-2; cdr3_aa: CASSLYSTRIADTQYF
j_call: TRBJ2-2; v_call: TRBV20-1; cdr3_aa: CSARGSQGRSTGELFF
j_call: TRBJ2-1; v_call: TRBV20-1; cdr3_aa: CSAKIPKGSGVVNEQFF
j_call: TRBJ1-4; v_call: TRBV20-1; cdr3_aa: CSARGEVEEKLFF
j_call: TRBJ2-1; v_call: TRBV12-3/TRBV12-4; cdr3_aa: CASSGLAGVNEQFF
j_call: TRBJ2-7; v_call: TRBV6-2/TRBV6-3; cdr3_aa: CASSYSFAGTNSYEQYF
j_call: TRBJ1-2; v_call: TRBV12-3/TRBV12-4; cdr3_aa: CASSSQGNYGYTF
j_call: TRBJ2-7; v_call: TRBV5-6; cdr3_aa: CASSFLGLGQSYEQYF
j_call: TRBJ2-7; v_call: TRBV4-1; cdr3_aa: CASSQAGTSEYEQYF
j_call: TRBJ2-2; v_call: TRBV12-3/TRBV12-4; cdr3_aa: CASITTGVNTGELFF
j_call: TRBJ1-1; v_call: TRBV5-4; cdr3_aa: CASSLPFQGARAAFF
j_call: TRBJ2-7; v_call: TRBV7-2; cdr3_aa: CASSPGGRQGSHEQYF
j_call: TRBJ2-1; v_call: TRBV11-2; cdr3_aa: CASRILAGGPRSYNEQFF
j_call: TRBJ2-1; v_call: TRBV24-1; cdr3_aa: CATSGGLTSGTADNEQFF
j_call: TRBJ2-7; v_call: TRBV29-1; cdr3_aa: CSVSSDYEQYF
j_call: TRBJ2-7; v_call: TRBV9; cdr3_aa: CASSVAGDRAYEQYF
j_call: TRBJ2-1; v_call: TRBV5-1; cdr3_aa: CASSLGPGIGDEQFF
j_call: TRBJ1-3; v_call: TRBV12-3/TRBV12-4; cdr3_aa: CASRKSSGNTIYF
j_call: TRBJ2-2; v_call: TRBV24-1; cdr3_aa: CAASRGDTGELFF
j_call: TRBJ2-7; v_call: TRBV12-3/TRBV12-4; cdr3_aa: CASSFPTLEQYF
j_call: TRBJ2-6; v_call: TRBV12-3/TRBV12-4; cdr3_aa: CASSRDRGAGANVLTF
j_call: TRBJ1-5; v_call: TRBV20-1; cdr3_aa: CSASGTGNQPQHF
j_call: TRBJ2-7; v_call: TRBV20-1; cdr3_aa: CSATGLAGSYEQYF
j_call: TRBJ2-5; v_call: TRBV7-2; cdr3_aa: CASSLTGTGALTQYF
j_call: TRBJ2-1; v_call: TRBV3-1; cdr3_aa: CASSQLALGGGRSNEQFF
j_call: TRBJ1-2; v_call: TRBV11-2; cdr3_aa: CASSSTDRGWRGYTF
j_call: TRBJ1-2; v_call: TRBV20-1; cdr3_aa: CSAKGSTAYGYTF
j_call: TRBJ2-7; v_call: TRBV12-3/TRBV12-4; cdr3_aa: CASSPDYWEQYF
j_call: TRBJ2-3; v_call: TRBV4-1; cdr3_aa: CASSHQGAPDTQYF
j_call: TRBJ2-6; v_call: TRBV7-8; cdr3_aa: CATLRGANVLTF
j_call: TRBJ1-2; v_call: TRBV6-1; cdr3_aa: CASRLIEYGYTF
j_call: TRBJ2-1; v_call: TRBV29-1; cdr3_aa: CSVETGATF
j_call: TRBJ1-1; v_call: TRBV19; cdr3_aa: CASSRGGSTEAFF
j_call: TRBJ2-3; v_call: TRBV5-1; cdr3_aa: CASRKRREGLSVGMDTQYF